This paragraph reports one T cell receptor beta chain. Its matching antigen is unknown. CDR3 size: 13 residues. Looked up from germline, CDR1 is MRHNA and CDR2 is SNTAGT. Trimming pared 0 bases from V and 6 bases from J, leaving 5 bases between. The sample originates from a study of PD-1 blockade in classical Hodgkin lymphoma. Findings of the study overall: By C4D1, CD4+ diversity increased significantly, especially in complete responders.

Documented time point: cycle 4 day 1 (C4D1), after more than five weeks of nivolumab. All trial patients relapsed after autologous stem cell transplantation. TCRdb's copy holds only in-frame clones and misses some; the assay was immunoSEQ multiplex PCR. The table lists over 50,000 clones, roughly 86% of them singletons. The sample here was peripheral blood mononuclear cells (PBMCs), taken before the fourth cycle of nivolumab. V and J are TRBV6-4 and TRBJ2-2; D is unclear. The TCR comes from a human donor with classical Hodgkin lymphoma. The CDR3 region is CASSDSQAGELFF. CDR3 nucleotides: TGTGCCAGCAGTGACTCGCAGGCCGGGGAGCTGTTTTTT.